Frequency places the clone carrying this T cell receptor beta chain as medium-sized. Its antigen is unknown. This sample is drawn from a study of cytomegalovirus exposure and HLA in healthy donors. Notes on the study in general: An Asian-associated ancestry cluster reportedly showed fewer N-insertions than the roughly 670-donor mean in a later analysis. In a later analysis, HLA-associated TCR beta chains were more clonally expanded than equally common others. Both high specificity and high sensitivity reportedly marked the classifier's diagnosis of cytomegalovirus status.

Each donor was nominally healthy when sampled (though unrecorded immune exposures were likely). V was trimmed by 10 bases and J by 8 bases, leaving 11 bases between them. The CDR3 extends over 10 amino acids. Germline CDR1 reads LNHDA; CDR2 reads SQIVND (reference sequence). 60 Vbeta and 13 Jbeta primers were used in PCR. Libraries were prepared by immunoSEQ multiplex PCR; TCRdb keeps only in-frame clonotypes and omits some of them. In all, the sample yields 45,000 to 60,000 clones. This TCR was recovered from a woman between 40 and 50 years old in good health and CMV-seronegative. The rearrangement links TRBV19 to TRBJ1-1; D is possibly TRBD1 (6 bases). The specimen sequenced was PBMCs. The DNA of the CDR3 is TGTGCCACCGGACAGTACGAAGCTTTCTTT. It translates to CATGQYEAFF.